What follows describes a single T cell receptor beta chain. As yet, its antigen is unknown. The table came from immunoSEQ multiplex PCR; TCRdb's copy has only in-frame clones and leaves some out. The table includes some 46,000 clones, roughly 94% detected once. The entry originates in a study of OX40 agonist ivuxolimab in advanced cancers. Overall study: Every 2 weeks, patients received ivuxolimab intravenously, dosed at 0.01 to 10 mg/kg. Study results and caveats: Clonal expansion by week 6 occurred in CD4+ and CD8+ blood T cells (at 0.1 to 3.0 mg/kg). Antigen specificity of clonally expanded peripheral T cells was not established.

Per germline, CDR1 SEHNR and CDR2 FQNEAQ (reference sequence). Between the trimmed V and J ends, which lost 5 bases and 1 base, there was a span of 8 bases. The CDR3 contains 13 residues. Sample: CD4+ or CD8+ T cells sorted from blood, taken in a trial of the OX40 agonist ivuxolimab. This clonotype originated in an adult with an advanced solid tumor such as melanoma, head and neck, liver or kidney cancer. The chain is built from TRBV7-9 and TRBJ1-1; D remains ambiguous. The CDR3 sequence: CASSGGRNTEAFF. In DNA form, the CDR3 reads TGTGCCAGCAGCGGTGGACGGAACACTGAAGCTTTCTTT. The variable domain in full, with the rest retrieved from reference TRBV7-9 and TRBJ1-1, is DTGVSQNPRHKITKRGQNVTFRCDPISEHNRLYWYRQTLGQGPEFLTYFQNEAQLEKSRLLSDRFSAERPKGSFSTLEIQRTEQGDSAMYLCASSGGRNTEAFFGQGTRLTVV.